This T cell receptor beta chain originates from a study of blood T cell dynamics during melanoma immunotherapy. Clones were read by immunoSEQ multiplex PCR, and TCRdb kept only the in-frame ones, dropping some. The sample lists 7,500 to 9,500 clones; around 85% were seen once. As to time point: week 3, after first cycle of checkpoint inhibitor. Prior systemic cancer therapy, immunosuppressant use and other active malignancies excluded patients. Study-level results: Whether repertoire-driving clones were melanoma-specific could not be determined.

Worth noting for this clone: Its antigen is not identified.

V gave up 3 bases and J gave up 7 bases; unmatched junction bases: 7. There are 13 residues in the CDR3. Germline-derived CDR1 and CDR2 are GTSNPN and SVGIG (reference sequence). The chain has TRBV30 and TRBJ1-2, with 8 positions matching TRBD1. The TCR sequence derives from a human donor with melanoma. The sequenced sample was blood, obtained from a patient treated with checkpoint blockade. As DNA, the CDR3 is TGTGCCTGGAGAGACAGGGGCCTCCCTGGCTACACCTTC. Translated: CAWRDRGLPGYTF. Combining the CDR3 with reference TRBV30 and TRBJ1-2 gives the whole variable domain SQTIHQWPATLVQPVGSPLSLECTVEGTSNPNLYWYRQAAGRGLQLLFYSVGIGQISSEVPQNLSASRPQDRQFILSSKKLLLSDSGFYLCAWRDRGLPGYTFGSGTRLTVV.